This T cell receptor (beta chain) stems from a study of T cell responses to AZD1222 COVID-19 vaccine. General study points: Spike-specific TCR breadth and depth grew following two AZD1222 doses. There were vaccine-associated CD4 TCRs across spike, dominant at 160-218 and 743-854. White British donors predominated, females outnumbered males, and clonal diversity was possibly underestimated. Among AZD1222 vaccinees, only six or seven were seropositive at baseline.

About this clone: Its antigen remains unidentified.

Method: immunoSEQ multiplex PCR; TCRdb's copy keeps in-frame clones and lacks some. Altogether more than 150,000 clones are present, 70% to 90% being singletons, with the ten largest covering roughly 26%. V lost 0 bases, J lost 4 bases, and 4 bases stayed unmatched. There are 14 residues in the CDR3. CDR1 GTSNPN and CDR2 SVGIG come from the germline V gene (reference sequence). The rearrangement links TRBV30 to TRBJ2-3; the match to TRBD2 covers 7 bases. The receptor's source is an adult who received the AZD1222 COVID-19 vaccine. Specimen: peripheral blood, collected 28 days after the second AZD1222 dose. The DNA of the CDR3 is TGTGCCTGGAGTGTAGGCGGGAGCTCAGATACGCAGTATTTT. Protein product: CAWSVGGSSDTQYF.